The 18 T cell receptor beta chains in this list originate from one sample, sequenced in a study of CD8+ T cells in alopecia areata. RNA was isolated and reverse transcribed to cDNA, the sequencing template. TCRdb's copy holds only in-frame clones and misses some; the assay was immunoSEQ multiplex PCR. The table records fewer than 250,000 clones, about three fifths of them present only once. The treatment is: oral pan-JAK inhibitor, 5-10 mg twice daily. The source was CD4+ T cells sorted from blood, collected at week 49, from a patient treated with tofacitinib. The receptors were gathered from a human donor with alopecia areata.

CDR3 bases: TGTGCCTGGAGCGGACAGGGCTGGGTATCGGAGACCCAGTACTTC. It yields the protein CAWSGQGWVSETQYF. The rearrangement links TRBV30 to TRBJ2-5; 8 positions match TRBD1. The CDR3 is 15 residues long. The germline CDR1 and CDR2 sequences are GTSNPN and SVGIG (reference sequence). Unmatched junction bases numbered 11, after V lost 3 bases and J lost 5 bases.

The chain is built from TRBV6-6 and TRBJ1-1; 9 nucleotides match TRBD1. Germline CDR1 and CDR2: MNHNY and SVGAGI (reference sequence). The length of the CDR3 is 14 residues. Unmatched junction bases numbered 3, after V lost 5 bases and J lost 2 bases. The CDR3 DNA is TGTGCCAGCAGTCCACAGGGGGCAAACACTGAAGCTTTCTTT. Translation gives CASSPQGANTEAFF.

V is TRBV29-1 and J is TRBJ1-3; no definite D call. V shed 6 bases and J shed 0 bases, with 12 bases lying between them. This CDR3 is built from 14 residues. Germline V gene sequence: CDR1 SQVTM, CDR2 ANQGSEA. The CDR3, as DNA: TGCAGCGTGGCCCCGCTCCGCTCTGGAAACACCATATATTTT. It encodes CSVAPLRSGNTIYF.

In this sample, this clone turned up a few times. V is TRBV29-1 and J is TRBJ2-7; 8 positions match TRBD1. J lost 5 bases, V lost 7 bases, and 7 bases had no gene match. Germline lookup yields CDR1 SQVTM and CDR2 ANQGSEA. This CDR3 comprises 12 residues. The CDR3 here is CSGWTGRNEQYF. CDR3 coding DNA: TGCAGCGGATGGACAGGGAGGAACGAGCAGTACTTC.

This clone was detected only a few times. This chain joins TRBV4-3 and TRBJ1-5, with D hard to call. Per germline, CDR1 LGHNA and CDR2 YSLEER. The CDR3 is 13 residues long. V was shortened by 1 base and J by 5 bases, with 6 bases between the two germline ends. The CDR3 protein is CASSQAEYQPQHF. For the CDR3, the DNA is TGCGCCAGCAGCCAAGCTGAGTATCAGCCCCAGCATTTT.

The V and J genes are TRBV9 and TRBJ2-1; maybe TRBD2 (7 bases). The CDR3 spans 15 residues. V dropped 4 bases and J dropped 0 bases, with 11 bases sitting between them. Germline CDR1 and CDR2: SGDLS and YYNGEE. Here the CDR3 DNA reads TGTGCCAGCAGCCGGGGGGCCAGCTCCTACAATGAGCAGTTCTTC. This encodes CASSRGASSYNEQFF.

This clone was detected only a few times. V gene TRBV7-2 combines with J gene TRBJ2-7, with D possibly TRBD2 on 5 matching bases. The V and J ends lost 5 bases and 5 bases respectively, with 16 bases between them. Looked up from germline, CDR1 is SGHTA and CDR2 is FQGNSA. This CDR3 has 14 amino acids. The CDR3 reads CASSPLWGADEQYF. CDR3 DNA sequence: TGTGCCAGCAGCCCTCTTTGGGGAGCGGACGAGCAGTACTTC.

This clone was picked up a small number of times. The chain couples TRBV30 to TRBJ1-1; no definite D call. This CDR3 is 13 amino acids long. V lost 2 bases and J lost 0, with 7 bases in between. Per germline, CDR1 GTSNPN and CDR2 SVGIG (reference sequence). CDR3 in DNA: TGTGCCTGGAGTCGAAAGATGAACACTGAAGCTTTCTTT. As protein: CAWSRKMNTEAFF.

This clone was counted a few times. The genes are TRBV7-9 and TRBJ2-2; D call uncertain. Germline lookup yields CDR1 SEHNR and CDR2 FQNEAQ (reference sequence). V was pared by 6 bases and J by 4 bases, with 9 bases between. The CDR3 sequence is 13 residues long. The CDR3 DNA reads TGTGCCAGCAGACAAGGAACCACCGGGGAGCTGTTTTTT. It encodes CASRQGTTGELFF.

This rearrangement joins TRBV6-1 to TRBJ2-3, with D unclear. Looked up from germline, CDR1 is MNHNS and CDR2 is SASEGT. The CDR3 has 13 amino acids. V was shortened by 4 bases and J by 7 bases, with 12 bases between the two germline ends. The CDR3 protein is CASSVSTGYTQYF. DNA for the CDR3: TGTGCCAGCAGTGTATCCACCGGGTATACGCAGTATTTT.

DNA of the CDR3: TGCGCCAGCGTCCTGGACACCAAGTGTGAAAAACTGTTTTTT. Its translation is CASVLDTKCEKLFF. The chain combines TRBV23-1 with TRBJ1-4, with D perhaps TRBD1 (5 bases). TRBV23-1 is flagged as an ORF with uncertain function. This CDR3 has 14 amino acids. Trimming shortened V by 8 bases and J by 7 bases, and 17 bases separated the two germline ends.

The genes are TRBV7-7 and TRBJ2-5; the D is unclear. The V gene lost 2 bases and the J gene lost 1 base, with 8 bases spanning the gap. This CDR3 comprises 14 residues. Germline V gene lookup returns CDR1 SSHAT and CDR2 FNYEAQ (reference sequence). Here the CDR3 reads CASSLSPGQETQYF. The DNA for the CDR3 is TGTGCCAGCAGCTTAAGTCCGGGCCAAGAGACCCAGTACTTC. Full variable domain (rest looked up from reference TRBV7-7 and TRBJ2-5): GAGVSQSPRYKVTKRGQDVTLRCDPISSHATLYWYQQALGQGPEFLTYFNYEAQPDKSGLPSDRFSAERPEGSISTLTIQRTEQRDSAMYRCASSLSPGQETQYFGPGTRLLVL.

This clone appeared a single time. The rearrangement uses TRBV20-1 and TRBJ1-1; perhaps TRBD1 as D (5 bases). This CDR3 has 9 residues. Between the trimmed V and J ends, which lost 6 bases and 14 bases, there was a span of 13 bases. Germline assignment: CDR1 DFQATT and CDR2 SNEGSKA (reference sequence). The CDR3 nucleotides are TGCAGTGCCGACACGACAGTCTTCTTT. Translating it yields CSADTTVFF.

This chain links TRBV29-1 with TRBJ1-2; TRBD1 aligns across 7 bases. Germline CDR1 and CDR2: SQVTM and ANQGSEA. V shed 4 bases and J 5 bases; nucleotides not matched to a gene: 4. This CDR3 region has 12 residues. The CDR3 nucleotides are TGCAGCGTTGTAGGGACAGAGTATGGCTACACCTTC. Protein sequence: CSVVGTEYGYTF.

The chain uses TRBV29-1 and TRBJ2-1, with D perhaps matching TRBD2 (6 bases). This CDR3 region has 11 residues. Germline-derived CDR1 and CDR2 are SQVTM and ANQGSEA. V shed 4 bases and J shed 9 bases, with 10 bases lying between them. In nucleotides, the CDR3 is TGCAGCGTTGGTGAGGGAGGTGAGCAGTTCTTC. This translates into CSVGEGGEQFF.

This clone occurred a few times. This CDR3 reads CASSPISSYNEQFF. CDR3 in DNA: TGTGCCAGCAGCCCGATAAGCTCCTACAATGAGCAGTTCTTC. V usage is TRBV7-2 and J usage is TRBJ2-1; D remains unclear. The CDR3 extends over 14 amino acids. Per the germline V gene, CDR1 is SGHTA and CDR2 is FQGNSA. V lost 5 bases to trimming and J lost 0 bases, with 8 bases between them.

The chain employs TRBV29-1 and TRBJ2-7, with D unresolved. The ends were cut back, 0 bases at V and 2 bases at J, with 11 bases in the middle. CDR1 is SQVTM and CDR2 is ANQGSEA in the germline V gene. The length of the CDR3 is 14 residues. The CDR3 region is CSVEDPRTPYEQYF. CDR3 bases: TGCAGCGTTGAAGATCCTAGGACCCCCTACGAGCAGTACTTC.

V is TRBV29-1 and J is TRBJ2-7; D may be TRBD2 (5 bases). The germline V gene has CDR1 SQVTM and CDR2 ANQGSEA. CDR3 length: 13 residues. Trimming stripped 4 bases from V and 1 base from J, with 11 bases between. The DNA of the CDR3 is TGCAGCGTTGCGGAGGCCAGGTCCTACGAGCAGTACTTC. Translated, it gives CSVAEARSYEQYF.